One sample yielded the 21 T cell receptor beta chains listed below, sequenced in a study of blood T cell repertoires in COVID-19. Assay used: immunoSEQ multiplex PCR; TCRdb lists only in-frame clones, some missing. The sample shows under 85,000 clones, over 75% of them seen only once. What was sequenced was peripheral blood. The source of these receptors is a man in his sixties or seventies with acute or convalescent COVID-19.

The chain recombines TRBV5-5 with TRBJ2-2; D perhaps matches TRBD1 (5 bases). This CDR3 spans 13 amino acids. CDR1 is SGHKS, CDR2 YYEKEE, per germline (reference sequence). Trimming removed 4 bases from V and 5 bases from J, with 9 bases in between. The CDR3 sequence: CASSTGQTGELFF. CDR3 nucleotide sequence: TGTGCCAGCAGCACCGGACAAACCGGGGAGCTGTTTTTT.

The rearrangement uses TRBV7-6 and TRBJ2-1; tentative D call: TRBD2 (5 bases). Trimming stripped 4 bases from V and 8 bases from J, with 18 bases between. CDR1 is SGHVS, CDR2 FNYEAQ, per germline. This CDR3 comprises 15 residues. CDR3 amino acids: CASSSREKGIYEQFF. In nucleotides, the CDR3 is TGTGCCAGCAGCTCCCGGGAAAAAGGTATCTATGAGCAGTTCTTC.

The chain recombines TRBV6-4 with TRBJ2-3, with TRBD2 matching over 16 bases. Per germline, CDR1 MRHNA and CDR2 SNTAGT. The CDR3 has 17 amino acids. With 3 bases clipped from V and 4 bases from J, the junction kept 4 bases outside the gene matches. The chain's CDR3 is CASSEGTSGRAPDTQYF. The DNA of the CDR3 is TGTGCCAGCAGTGAAGGGACTAGCGGGAGGGCCCCAGATACGCAGTATTTT.

The V call is TRBV9, the J call TRBJ1-1; D is perhaps TRBD1 (5 bases). V lost 0 bases and J 5 bases, leaving 17 bases between the germline ends. CDR1 SGDLS and CDR2 YYNGEE come from the germline V gene. CDR3 size: 16 residues. This chain's CDR3 is CASSVASVGAGTEAFF. For the CDR3, the DNA is TGTGCCAGCAGCGTAGCTTCGGTAGGGGCGGGGACTGAAGCTTTCTTT.

The J gene is TRBJ1-1, the V gene TRBV5-1, with 8 bases aligning to TRBD1. V was pared by 2 bases and J by 6 bases, with 6 bases of the junction left unmatched. This CDR3 comprises 14 residues. Germline V gene sequence: CDR1 SGHRS, CDR2 YFSETQ. The CDR3 region has the DNA TGCGCCAGCAGCTTCACAGGGGGGTCCTCTGAAGCTTTCTTT. Translated, it gives CASSFTGGSSEAFF.

The V and J genes are TRBV27 and TRBJ2-2, with 10 bases aligning to TRBD2. The germline CDR1 and CDR2 sequences are MNHEY and SMNVEV (reference sequence). CDR3 length: 20 residues. V shed 2 bases, J shed 0 bases, and the junction held 12 bases outside the gene matches. The CDR3 spells CASSLLTSGYGFSNTGELFF. CDR3 bases: TGTGCCAGCAGTTTACTGACTAGCGGGTATGGGTTTTCGAACACCGGGGAGCTGTTTTTT.

The chain carries TRBV7-2 and TRBJ2-1; perhaps TRBD2 as D (5 bases). Germline CDR1 is SGHTA and CDR2 is FQGNSA. The CDR3 covers 16 residues. The V gene lost 1 base and the J gene lost 0 bases, with 10 bases spanning the gap. The CDR3 nucleotides are TGTGCCAGCAGCTTAGGAGACGGGAACTCCTACAATGAGCAGTTCTTC. As protein: CASSLGDGNSYNEQFF.

The rearrangement joins TRBV7-9 to TRBJ1-4; possible D gene TRBD1, 5 bases. This CDR3 comprises 15 residues. Germline loops: CDR1 SEHNR, CDR2 FQNEAQ (reference sequence). V was clipped by 8 bases and J by 0 bases, with 13 bases between them. CDR3 sequence: CASGTGMPTNEKLFF. CDR3 nucleotides: TGTGCCAGCGGCACAGGCATGCCAACTAATGAAAAACTGTTTTTT.

The gene calls are TRBV7-2 and TRBJ2-7; 9 bases line up with TRBD2. The germline V gene has CDR1 SGHTA and CDR2 FQGNSA. The J segment lost 3 bases and the V segment lost 5 bases, leaving 2 bases of the junction unmatched. The CDR3 consists of 13 residues. CDR3 in DNA: TGTGCCAGCAGCGCGGGGGGGAGCTACGAGCAGTACTTC. It encodes CASSAGGSYEQYF.

The rearrangement links TRBV4-3 to TRBJ1-6; D is undetermined. Between the trimmed V and J ends, which lost 0 bases and 7 bases, there was a span of 19 bases. The V gene's germline CDR1 is LGHNA and CDR2 YSLEER. CDR3 length: 18 amino acids. The CDR3 nucleotides read TGCGCCAGCAGCCAAGAAGCTATGGGGAAGGGAGAAAATTCACCCCTCCACTTT. This gives the protein CASSQEAMGKGENSPLHF.

V usage is TRBV7-2 and J usage is TRBJ1-6, with 9 positions matching TRBD1. Trimming cost V 5 bases and J 2 bases; bases outside gene matches: 7. This CDR3 is built from 17 residues. The germline V gene has CDR1 SGHTA and CDR2 FQGNSA. CDR3 sequence: CASSTRRQGAYNSPLHF. The CDR3 nucleotides are TGTGCCAGCAGCACCCGGCGACAGGGGGCCTATAATTCACCCCTCCACTTT. Looking up the rest from reference TRBV7-2 and TRBJ1-6 gives the full variable domain: GAGVSQSPSNKVTEKGKDVELRCDPISGHTALYWYRQSLGQGLEFLIYFQGNSAPDKSGLPSDRFSAERTGGSVSTLTIQRTQQEDSAVYLCASSTRRQGAYNSPLHFGNGTRLTVT.

The rearrangement joins TRBV3-1 (or the pseudogene TRBV3-2) to TRBJ2-2; TRBD2 might be the D (7 bases). CDR3 size: 15 residues. Germline CDR1 reads LGHDT; CDR2 reads YNNKEL (reference sequence). Trimming shortened V by 2 bases and J by 7 bases, and 14 bases separated the two germline ends. CDR3 nucleotides: TGTGCCAGCAGCCAATTTTCGGGGGGCATCGGGGAGCTGTTTTTT. Residues: CASSQFSGGIGELFF.

This clone is a singleton in its sample. The chain uses TRBV7-6 and TRBJ1-3; D unresolved. The CDR3 covers 14 residues. CDR1 is SGHVS and CDR2 is FNYEAQ in the germline V gene. V gave up 5 bases and J gave up 0 bases, with 8 bases separating them. The CDR3 spells CASSGRGSGNTIYF. The CDR3, as DNA: TGTGCCAGCAGCGGACGGGGCTCTGGAAACACCATATATTTT. Full variable domain (outside the CDR3, taken from reference TRBV7-6 and TRBJ1-3): GAGVSQSPRYKVTKRGQDVALRCDPISGHVSLYWYRQALGQGPEFLTYFNYEAQQDKSGLPNDRFSAERPEGSISTLTIQRTEQRDSAMYRCASSGRGSGNTIYFGEGSWLTVV.

This clone was counted a single time. The chain uses TRBV5-1 and TRBJ1-4; a possible D gene is TRBD1 (5 bases). Trimming took off 4 bases at V and 8 bases at J, with 18 bases between the two ends. The V gene's germline CDR1 is SGHRS and CDR2 YFSETQ. This CDR3 has 15 amino acids. CDR3 amino acids: CASSPVGEAREKLFF. For the CDR3, the DNA is TGCGCCAGCAGCCCCGTGGGGGAGGCGAGAGAAAAACTGTTTTTT.

This chain links TRBV9 with TRBJ1-1; D ambiguous. The CDR3 runs to 13 residues. Per the germline V gene, CDR1 is SGDLS and CDR2 is YYNGEE. V was trimmed by 0 bases and J by 4 bases, leaving 7 bases between them. Here the CDR3 reads CASSVDDSTEAFF. In nucleotides, the CDR3 is TGTGCCAGCAGCGTAGATGACTCCACTGAAGCTTTCTTT.

This clone was seen a single time. J is TRBJ2-1 and V is TRBV7-9; 8 bases line up with TRBD2. Germline CDR1 and CDR2: SEHNR and FQNEAQ (reference sequence). The trim removed 5 bases at V and 3 bases at J, leaving 9 bases unmatched. This CDR3 has 16 amino acids. The CDR3 DNA is TGTGCCAGCAGCCCGCGGGGGGCAGGGGTCTACAATGAGCAGTTCTTC. It is translated as CASSPRGAGVYNEQFF.

The chain is built from TRBV7-7 and TRBJ2-5; the match to TRBD2 covers 10 bases. The CDR3 runs 15 residues. V lost 4 bases, J lost 2 bases, and 4 bases stayed unmatched. Germline CDR1 SSHAT, CDR2 FNYEAQ (reference sequence). CDR3 sequence reads: CASSYTSGAQETQYF. CDR3 DNA sequence: TGTGCCAGCAGCTATACTAGCGGGGCGCAAGAGACCCAGTACTTC.

The chain joins TRBV20-1 to TRBJ2-1; D may be TRBD1 (5 bases). CDR1 DFQATT and CDR2 SNEGSKA come from the germline V gene (reference sequence). The CDR3 totals 11 residues. V dropped 3 bases and J dropped 10 bases, with 10 bases sitting between them. This chain's CDR3 is CSARGQKEQFF. CDR3 nucleotide sequence: TGCAGTGCTAGGGGGCAGAAAGAGCAGTTCTTC.

The chain has TRBV5-1 and TRBJ2-2, with 7 nucleotides matching TRBD2. V lost 4 bases to trimming and J lost 4 bases; unmatched junction nucleotides: 16. CDR3 size: 18 residues. CDR1 SGHRS and CDR2 YFSETQ come from the germline V gene. CDR3 sequence: CASSLKTSVLGGTGELFF. The CDR3 nucleotides read TGCGCCAGCAGCCTGAAAACTAGCGTACTCGGGGGCACCGGGGAGCTGTTTTTT.

Only one count was recorded for this clone. The rearrangement uses TRBV7-2 and TRBJ2-6; 8 nucleotides align to TRBD1. The CDR3 has 17 amino acids. V was pared by 7 bases and J by 2 bases, with 10 bases of the junction left unmatched. Germline V CDR1 and CDR2: SGHTA, FQGNSA. The CDR3 nucleotides read TGTGCCAGCATCCGGGGGACAGGAGACACTGGGGCCAACGTCCTGACTTTC. This gives the protein CASIRGTGDTGANVLTF.

The chain uses TRBV18 and TRBJ1-5; weak D call: TRBD1 (5 bases). This CDR3 is built from 15 residues. From germline, CDR1 is KGHSH and CDR2 LQKENI. V lost 3 bases, J lost 7 bases, and 16 bases lay in between. The CDR3 coding sequence is TGTGCCAGCTCACCTAGCCCGGACGGGGGGCAGCCCCAGCATTTT. Residues: CASSPSPDGGQPQHF.